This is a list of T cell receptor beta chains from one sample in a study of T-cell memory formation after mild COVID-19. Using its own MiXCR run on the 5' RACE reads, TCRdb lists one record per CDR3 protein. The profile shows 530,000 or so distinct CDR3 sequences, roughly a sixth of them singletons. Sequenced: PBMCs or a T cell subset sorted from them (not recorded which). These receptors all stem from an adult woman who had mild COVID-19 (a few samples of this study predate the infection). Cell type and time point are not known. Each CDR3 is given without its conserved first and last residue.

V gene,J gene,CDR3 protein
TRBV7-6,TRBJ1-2,ASSPVTGYGYT
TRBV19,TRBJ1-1,ASSDRVNTEAF
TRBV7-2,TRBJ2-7,ASSYGLDSYEQY
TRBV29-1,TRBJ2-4,SVHLRGTGHKNIQY
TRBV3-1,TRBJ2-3,ASSHELVGPDTQY
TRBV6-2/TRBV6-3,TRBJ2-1,ASSSPGSIYNEQF
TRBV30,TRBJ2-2,AWSVPSGRGQNTGELF
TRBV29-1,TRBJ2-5,SVEFWEEGGETQY
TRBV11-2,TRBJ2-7,ASSLARYNGQY
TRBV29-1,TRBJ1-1,SAWGLGTEAF
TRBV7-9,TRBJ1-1,ASSLGMEFTNTEAF
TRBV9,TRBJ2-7,ASSVGVLGYEQY
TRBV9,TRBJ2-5,ASSAGGQTLQETQY
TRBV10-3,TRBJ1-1,AIRGVGRTEAF
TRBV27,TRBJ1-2,ARGKTGSLGYGYT
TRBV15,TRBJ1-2,ATGTGSGYGYT
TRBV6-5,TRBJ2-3,ASSYSVVAGADDTQY
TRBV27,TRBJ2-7,ASSFSGAHEQY
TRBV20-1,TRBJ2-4,SAYHGADKNIQY
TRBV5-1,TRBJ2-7,ASSFDRMGYEQY
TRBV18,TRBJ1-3,ASSPNSSGNTIY
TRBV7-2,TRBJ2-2,ASSRGQGGLTGELF
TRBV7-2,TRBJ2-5,ASSLQAGETQY
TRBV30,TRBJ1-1,AWTKRGTEAF
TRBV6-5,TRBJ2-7,ASSYRGNEQY
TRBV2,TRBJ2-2,ASSVQMTGELF
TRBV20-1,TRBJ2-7,SARDNRGYEQY
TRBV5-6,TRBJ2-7,ASSLAVRSYEQY
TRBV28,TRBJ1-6,ASSFRGARNSPLH
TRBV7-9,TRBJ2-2,ASSQGGGGTTGELF
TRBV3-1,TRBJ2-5,ASSHEGGETQY
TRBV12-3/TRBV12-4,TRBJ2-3,ASSLLGFGTDTQY
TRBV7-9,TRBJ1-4,ASSNGQVSTNEKLF
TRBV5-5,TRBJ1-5,ASSSQGSNHQPQH
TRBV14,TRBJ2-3,ASSSTGTFKY
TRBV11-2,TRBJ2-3,ASNPPASGSTDTQY
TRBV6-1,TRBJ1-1,ASVKTTANTEAF
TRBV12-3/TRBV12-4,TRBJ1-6,ASSFRLRQGSNSPLH
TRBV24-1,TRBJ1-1,ATRTTDSFTEAF
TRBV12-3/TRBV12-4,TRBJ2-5,ASSPLLETQY
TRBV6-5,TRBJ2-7,ASRYKAGLGVALY
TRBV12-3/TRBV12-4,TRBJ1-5,ASSLVLGNQPQH
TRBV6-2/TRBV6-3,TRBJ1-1,ASSYSAPTEAF
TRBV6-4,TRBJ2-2,ASSHSGSGFNTGELF
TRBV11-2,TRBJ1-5,ASSHDPFGQGARQPQH
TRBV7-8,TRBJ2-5,ASSLGDREVETQY
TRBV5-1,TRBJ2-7,ASSLGLTSSGSEQY
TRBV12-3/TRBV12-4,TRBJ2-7,ASSQAPSVVWGQY
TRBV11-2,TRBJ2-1,ASSLGRQGILYNEQF
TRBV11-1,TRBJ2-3,ASSLARVIGPSTDTQY
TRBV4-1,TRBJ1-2,ASSQVGQGGGYT
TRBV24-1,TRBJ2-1,ATSDSRTSVYNEQF